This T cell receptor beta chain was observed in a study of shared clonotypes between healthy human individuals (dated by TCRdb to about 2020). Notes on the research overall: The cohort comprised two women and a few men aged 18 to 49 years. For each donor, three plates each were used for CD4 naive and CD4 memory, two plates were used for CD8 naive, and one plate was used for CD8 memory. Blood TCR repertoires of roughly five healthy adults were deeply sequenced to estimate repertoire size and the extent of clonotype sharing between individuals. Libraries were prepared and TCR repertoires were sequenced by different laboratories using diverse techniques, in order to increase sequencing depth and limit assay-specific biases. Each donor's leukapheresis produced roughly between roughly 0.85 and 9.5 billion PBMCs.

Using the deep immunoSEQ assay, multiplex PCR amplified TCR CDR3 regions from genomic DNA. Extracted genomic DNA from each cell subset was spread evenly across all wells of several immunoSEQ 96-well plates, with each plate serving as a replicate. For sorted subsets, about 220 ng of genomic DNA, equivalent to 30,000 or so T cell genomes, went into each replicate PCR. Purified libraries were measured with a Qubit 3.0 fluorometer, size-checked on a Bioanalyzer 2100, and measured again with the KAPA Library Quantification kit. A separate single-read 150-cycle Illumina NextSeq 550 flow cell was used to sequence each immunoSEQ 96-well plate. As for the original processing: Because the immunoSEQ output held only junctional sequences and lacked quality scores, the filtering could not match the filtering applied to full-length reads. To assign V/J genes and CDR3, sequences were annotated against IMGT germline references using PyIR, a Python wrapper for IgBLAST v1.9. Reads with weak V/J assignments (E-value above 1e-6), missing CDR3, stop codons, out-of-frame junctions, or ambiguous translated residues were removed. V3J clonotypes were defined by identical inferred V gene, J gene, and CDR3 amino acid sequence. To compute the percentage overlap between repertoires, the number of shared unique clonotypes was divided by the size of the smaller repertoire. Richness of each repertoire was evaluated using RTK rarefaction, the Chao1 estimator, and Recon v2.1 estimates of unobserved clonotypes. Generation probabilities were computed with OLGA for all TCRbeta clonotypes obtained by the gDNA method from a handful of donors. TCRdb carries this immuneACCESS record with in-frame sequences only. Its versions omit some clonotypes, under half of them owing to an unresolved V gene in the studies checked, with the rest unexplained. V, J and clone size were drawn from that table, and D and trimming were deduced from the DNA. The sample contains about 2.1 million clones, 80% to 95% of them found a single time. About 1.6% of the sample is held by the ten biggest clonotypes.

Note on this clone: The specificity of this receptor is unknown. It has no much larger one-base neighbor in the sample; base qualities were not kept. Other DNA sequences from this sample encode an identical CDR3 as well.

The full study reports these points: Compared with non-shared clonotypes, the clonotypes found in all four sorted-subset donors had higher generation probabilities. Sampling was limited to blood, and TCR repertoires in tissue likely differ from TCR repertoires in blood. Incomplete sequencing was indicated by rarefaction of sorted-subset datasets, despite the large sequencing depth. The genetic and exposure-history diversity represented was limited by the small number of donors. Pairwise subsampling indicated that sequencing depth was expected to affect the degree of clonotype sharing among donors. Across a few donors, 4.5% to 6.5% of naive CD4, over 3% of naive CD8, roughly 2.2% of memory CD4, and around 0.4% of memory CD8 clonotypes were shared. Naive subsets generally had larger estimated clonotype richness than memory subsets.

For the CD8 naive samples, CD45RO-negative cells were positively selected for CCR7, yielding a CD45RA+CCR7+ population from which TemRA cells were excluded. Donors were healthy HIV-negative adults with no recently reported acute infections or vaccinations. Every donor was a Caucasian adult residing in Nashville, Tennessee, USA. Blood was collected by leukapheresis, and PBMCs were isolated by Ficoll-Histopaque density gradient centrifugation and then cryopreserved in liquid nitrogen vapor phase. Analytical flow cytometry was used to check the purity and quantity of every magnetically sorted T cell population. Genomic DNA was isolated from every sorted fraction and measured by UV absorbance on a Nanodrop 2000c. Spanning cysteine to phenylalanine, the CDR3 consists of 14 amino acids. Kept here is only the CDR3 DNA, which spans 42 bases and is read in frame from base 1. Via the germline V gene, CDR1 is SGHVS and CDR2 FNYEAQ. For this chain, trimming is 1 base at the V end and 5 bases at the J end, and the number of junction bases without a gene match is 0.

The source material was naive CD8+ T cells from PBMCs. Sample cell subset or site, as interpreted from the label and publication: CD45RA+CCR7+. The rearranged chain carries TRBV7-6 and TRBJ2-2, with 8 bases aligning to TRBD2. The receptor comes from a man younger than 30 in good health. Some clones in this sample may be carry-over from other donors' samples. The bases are TGTGCCAGCAGCTTAGGCGGGAGGACCGGGGAGCTGTTTTTT. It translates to CASSLGGRTGELFF.